This TCR beta chain appears in the sequencing data of a study of T cell responses to AZD1222 COVID-19 vaccine (dated by TCRdb to about 2021). Background on the whole study: TCR sequencing covered 230 or so trial participants: 200 to 220 given two doses of AZD1222 and 26 given two doses of MenACWY control vaccine. Trial participants were enrolled by age into 18-55, 56-69 and 70-plus year subgroups, with roughly 160, 29 and 62 TCR-sequenced participants respectively.

What the work shows at the level of the full study, not this receptor alone: Reportedly, close to half of the unique spike-specific TCRs recognized epitopes lying outside the regions that are mutated in the B.1.351 and B.1.1.7 variants. The 56-69-year group was small, and its depth increase did not reach significance, likely because of low power. Conclusions about previously exposed vaccinees were limited because only six AZD1222 recipients were SARS-CoV-2 seropositive at baseline. Because no day 14 peak-response samples were available, repertoires were characterized only after the peak T cell response. Spike-specific TCR breadth and depth rose significantly after two AZD1222 doses compared with day 0 and with MenACWY recipients. Vaccine-associated CD4 TCRs spanned the whole spike protein, with dominant responses in regions 160-218 and 743-854. Most participants were white British and females outnumbered males, and the authors suggested that clonal diversity may have been underestimated.

Sample time point, as interpreted from the label and publication: about 28 days (+/-7) after the second vaccine dose. AZD1222 recipients whose second dose came at about 4 weeks and those whose second dose came at about 12 weeks were combined into one group, since spike-specific TCR depth and breadth did not differ between the two schedules. Vaccinee samples were obtained from the UK trials COV001 and COV002, which included a single-blind randomized controlled phase 2/3 trial of AZD1222 (ChAdOx1 nCoV-19) in healthy adults. Trial participant PBMC samples were collected at day 0 and day 28 after the second dose for TCRbeta chain sequencing. A remark on this clone: The clone's antigen remains unknown. Base-call qualities are not available, and no considerably larger clone is one nucleotide away.

V is cut by 2 bases and J by 2 bases, and the space between the germline ends is 16 bases. From its cysteine to its phenylalanine, the CDR3 spans 16 amino acids. Solely the CDR3 DNA is kept, with 48 bases framed from the first base. CDR1 is given as MNHNY and CDR2 as SVGAGI, both from the germline V gene (reference sequence). The CDR3 regions of human TCRbeta chains were subjected to immunosequencing. For the original study's pipeline: Repertoire TCRs were matched against a reference library of SARS-CoV-2-specific TCRs generated with the MIRA antigen-specificity platform. Breadth meant the fraction of unique TCRs that were SARS-CoV-2-associated, whereas depth meant the fraction of total T cells that were SARS-CoV-2-associated. Using the MIRA data, each spike-specific TCR was mapped to the spike region that the TCR reacts to and placed in a CD4 or CD8 class. Log10-transformed breadth and depth values were compared by one-way ANOVA with Sidak's multiple comparisons tests. Imported from immuneACCESS, the table was reduced by TCRdb to in-frame sequences with V and J called. These copies leave out some clones; in studies compared against another copy, an unresolved V gene accounts for under half, and the cause of the remainder is not known. V and J calls and clone size come straight from that table; D and trimming were deduced from the DNA. Across this sample there are approximately 80,000 clones, with 80% to 90% seen only once. The top ten hold about 12% of the sample.

The sequencing here drew on peripheral blood, taken 28 days after the second AZD1222 dose. This receptor was identified in an adult who received the AZD1222 COVID-19 vaccine. The sequence is built from TRBV6-6 and TRBJ2-7; tentative D gene TRBD2, with 6 bases matching. The nucleotide sequence reads TGTGCCAGCAGTTACCTTAGTATAGGGGAGGCCTACGAGCAGTACTTC. Translated, this gives CASSYLSIGEAYEQYF.